The rows below give T cell receptor beta chains drawn from one sample of a study of cytomegalovirus exposure and HLA in healthy donors. Assay used: immunoSEQ multiplex PCR; TCRdb lists only in-frame clones, some missing. Counted here are approximately 200,000 clones, 65% to 75% occurring once; the ten biggest clones make up 4% to 5%. The sequenced sample consisted of PBMCs. The receptor set was obtained from a man aged 25 to 40 in good health and CMV-seropositive. The CDR3 runs from the conserved cysteine through the conserved F or W. The size of a clone is reported for some rows only, either as once, few or many, or as a class for expanded clones.

v_gene | abundance | CDR3aa
TRBV5-1 | - | CASKGTAANYGYTF
TRBV7-3 | - | CASSLMAAPSANYGYTF
TRBV21-1 | - | CASSKSGQPQHF
TRBV6-1 | once | CASRSGYGTGELFF
TRBV2 | - | CASKRGDGDAGELFF
TRBV5-4 | - | CASSILAGGDTQYF
TRBV5-1 | - | CASSHPSNNEQFF
TRBV5-6 | - | CASSLASGRPYNEQFF
TRBV28 | - | CATADLDEKLFF
TRBV30 | once | CAWSLEAQYF
TRBV7-9 | - | CSSTFSPGQGNEQFF
TRBV27 | - | CASSSGGHEQYF
TRBV5-1 | - | CASSFLDRGETYEQYF
TRBV27 | - | CASSPGQGMVTFF
TRBV6-7 | - | CARSQGLGTDTQYF
TRBV9 | few | CASSVGHRGKTNEQFF
TRBV5-4 | - | CASSLTSGRAGDTQYF
TRBV5-1 | - | CASSLVGRGGGTEAFF
TRBV5-1 | - | CASSWDNYEQYF
TRBV9 | - | CASSVSPGGGVREQFF
TRBV19 | - | CASSFDRGGYGYTF
TRBV7-6 | - | CASSIGQGEQYF
TRBV29-1 | - | CSVARQGAGQYF
TRBV5-6 | - | CASSYVWEAKNIQYF
TRBV5-4 | - | CASSFTSGGLQETQYF
TRBV27 | - | CASSFGGNEQFF
TRBV5-6 | - | CASSLSAGLGYGYTF
TRBV28 | - | CASTRDKETQYF
TRBV15 | - | CATSRDYSREQYF
TRBV7-2 | - | CASSFGAYEQYF
TRBV30 | - | CAWSDDGTFLGQETQYF
TRBV10-3 | few | CAISDPRGSGETQYF